This T cell receptor beta chain was identified in a study of T-cell memory formation after mild COVID-19. In the study overall: Each donor largely had its own TCR clusters.

Constant-segment primers served in 5'RACE that generated TCR alpha and TCR beta cDNA libraries bearing sample barcodes and UMIs. Each CDR3 protein is one row after TCRdb ran MiXCR on the 5' RACE reads. The sample shows about 210,000 distinct CDR3 sequences, 8% to 11% of them seen only once. Germline CDR1 reads SGHRS; CDR2 reads YFSETQ. The CDR3 is made up of 14 amino acids. V lost 5 bases to trimming and J lost 0 bases, with 12 bases between them. The receptor was isolated from a young man who had mild COVID-19 (a few samples of this study predate the infection). Cell type and time point are not known. What was sequenced was PBMCs or a T cell subset sorted from them (not recorded which). The V and J genes are TRBV5-1 and TRBJ2-7, with D unresolved. The CDR3 is CASRDEASSYEQYF. The DNA of the CDR3 is TGCGCCAGCAGAGACGAGGCTAGCTCCTACGAGCAGTACTTC.